This T cell receptor (beta chain) was recorded in a study of human T cells and chemical hapten exposure. One entry per CDR3 protein results from TCRdb running MiXCR on the RACE reads. The sample yields roughly 110,000 distinct CDR3 sequences, around 10% seen once. Time point noted: pre-sensitization, week 0. Stated treatment: therapeutic diphenylcyclopropenone sensitization with weekly scalp DPC. The receptor was derived from a woman in her forties or fifties with alopecia areata. Some clones in this sample may be carry-over from other donors' samples. This specimen consisted of whole blood, obtained in connection with sensitization to the hapten diphenylcyclopropenone (DPC).

The DNA of the CDR3 is TGTGCCAGCAGCCAAGAGAACCTAGGTCAGCCCCAGCATTTT. Encoded protein: CASSQENLGQPQHF. The chain employs TRBV3-1 and TRBJ1-5; D gene uncertain. CDR3 length: 14 amino acids. Trimming pared 0 bases from V and 6 bases from J, leaving 9 bases between. Germline V CDR1 and CDR2: LGHDT, YNNKEL (reference sequence).